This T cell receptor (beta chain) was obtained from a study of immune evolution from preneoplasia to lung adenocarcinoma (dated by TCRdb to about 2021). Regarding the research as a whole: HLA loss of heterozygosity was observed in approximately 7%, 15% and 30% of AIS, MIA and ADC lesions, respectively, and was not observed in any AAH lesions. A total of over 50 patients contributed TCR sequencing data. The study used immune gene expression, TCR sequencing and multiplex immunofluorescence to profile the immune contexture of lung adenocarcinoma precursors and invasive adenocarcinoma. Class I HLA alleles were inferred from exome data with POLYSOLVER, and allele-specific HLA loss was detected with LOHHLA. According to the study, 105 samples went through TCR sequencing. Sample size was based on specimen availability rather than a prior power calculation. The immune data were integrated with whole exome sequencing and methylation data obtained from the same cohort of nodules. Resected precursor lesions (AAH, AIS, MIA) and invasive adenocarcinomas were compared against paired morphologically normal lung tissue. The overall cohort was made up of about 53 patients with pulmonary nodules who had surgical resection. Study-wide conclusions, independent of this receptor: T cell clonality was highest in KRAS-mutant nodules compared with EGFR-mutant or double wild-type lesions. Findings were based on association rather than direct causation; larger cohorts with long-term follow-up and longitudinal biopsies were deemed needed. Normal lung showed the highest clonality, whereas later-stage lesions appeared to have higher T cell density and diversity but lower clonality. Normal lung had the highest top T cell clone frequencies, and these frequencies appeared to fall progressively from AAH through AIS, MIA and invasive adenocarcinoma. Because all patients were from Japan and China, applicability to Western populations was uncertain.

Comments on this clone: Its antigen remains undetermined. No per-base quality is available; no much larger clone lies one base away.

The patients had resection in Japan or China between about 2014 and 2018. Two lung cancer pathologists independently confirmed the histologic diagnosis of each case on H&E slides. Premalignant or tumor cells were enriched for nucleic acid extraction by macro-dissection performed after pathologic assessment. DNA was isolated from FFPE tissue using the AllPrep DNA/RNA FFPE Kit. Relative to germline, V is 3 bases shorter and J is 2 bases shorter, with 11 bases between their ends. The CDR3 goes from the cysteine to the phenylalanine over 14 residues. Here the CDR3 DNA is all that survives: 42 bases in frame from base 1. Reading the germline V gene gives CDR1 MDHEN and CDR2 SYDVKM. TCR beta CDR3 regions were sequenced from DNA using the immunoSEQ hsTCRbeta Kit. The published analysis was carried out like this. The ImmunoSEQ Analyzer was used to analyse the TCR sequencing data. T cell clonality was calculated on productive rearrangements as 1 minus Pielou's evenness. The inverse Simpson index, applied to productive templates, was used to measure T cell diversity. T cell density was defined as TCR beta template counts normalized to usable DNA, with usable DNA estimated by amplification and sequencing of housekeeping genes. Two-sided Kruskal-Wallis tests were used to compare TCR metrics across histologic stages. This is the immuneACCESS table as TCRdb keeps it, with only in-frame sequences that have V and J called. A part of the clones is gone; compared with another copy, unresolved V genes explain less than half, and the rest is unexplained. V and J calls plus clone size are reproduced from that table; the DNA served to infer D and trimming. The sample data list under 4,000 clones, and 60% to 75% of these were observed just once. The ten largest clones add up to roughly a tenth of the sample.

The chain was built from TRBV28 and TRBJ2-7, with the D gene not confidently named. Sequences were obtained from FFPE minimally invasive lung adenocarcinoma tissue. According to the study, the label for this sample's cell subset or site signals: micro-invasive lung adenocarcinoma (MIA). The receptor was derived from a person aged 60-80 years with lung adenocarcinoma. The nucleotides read TGTGCCAGCAGTTTCCCAATGGAGCCCTACGAGCAGTACTTC. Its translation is CASSFPMEPYEQYF.